This TCR beta chain was obtained from a study of identical twins. CDR1 is MDHEN, CDR2 SYDVKM, per germline. The CDR3 length is 20 residues. V lost 3 bases, J lost 1 base, and 10 bases stayed unmatched. To note about this clonotype: Its specificity is unknown.

TCRdb fed the 5' RACE reads into MiXCR, producing one record per CDR3 protein. This table has about 250,000 distinct CDR3 sequences, approximately 7.3% appearing once. Study findings and constraints: Abundant cord blood beta clonotypes carried fewer insertions; memory repertoires showed none. Beta out-of-frame sequences displayed a weaker excess of sharing between twins.

These same records also appear under a second study, on yellow fever vaccine responses in identical twins. This second study says: A vaccine T cell response that seemed partly convergent and partly personalized was reported in twins.

This receptor was taken from a woman aged 18-29 years in good health. The chain joins TRBV28 to TRBJ2-2; TRBD2 matches at 14 bases. Sequencing input: CD8+ T cells sorted from blood. The CDR3 is CASSFPTGTSGGMNTGELFF. The DNA for the CDR3 is TGTGCCAGCAGTTTCCCGACCGGGACTAGCGGGGGAATGAACACCGGGGAGCTGTTTTTT.